This T cell receptor (beta chain) was profiled in a study of patients and donors after allogeneic stem cell transplantation. TCRdb recomputed calls from the RT-PCR reads with MiXCR, one row per CDR3 protein. The data contain about 960,000 distinct CDR3 sequences, 18% of them singletons. The CDR3 is 15 residues long. The V gene lost 0 bases and the J gene lost 2 bases, with 11 bases spanning the gap. CDR1 and CDR2 from the germline V gene are DFQATT and SNEGSKA (reference sequence). The receptor's source is a human donor who was either an allogeneic HSCT recipient or a stem cell or donor lymphocyte infusion donor (not recorded which). It is not recorded whose cells these are; they may come from a transplant donor. The sample was blood, either unsorted or a sorted T cell fraction (not recorded which). The genes are TRBV20-1 and TRBJ1-5, with D tentatively TRBD1 (5 bases). The CDR3 sequence is CSAREGANGNQPQHF. CDR3 sequence (DNA): TGCAGTGCTAGAGAAGGGGCGAATGGCAATCAGCCCCAGCATTTT.